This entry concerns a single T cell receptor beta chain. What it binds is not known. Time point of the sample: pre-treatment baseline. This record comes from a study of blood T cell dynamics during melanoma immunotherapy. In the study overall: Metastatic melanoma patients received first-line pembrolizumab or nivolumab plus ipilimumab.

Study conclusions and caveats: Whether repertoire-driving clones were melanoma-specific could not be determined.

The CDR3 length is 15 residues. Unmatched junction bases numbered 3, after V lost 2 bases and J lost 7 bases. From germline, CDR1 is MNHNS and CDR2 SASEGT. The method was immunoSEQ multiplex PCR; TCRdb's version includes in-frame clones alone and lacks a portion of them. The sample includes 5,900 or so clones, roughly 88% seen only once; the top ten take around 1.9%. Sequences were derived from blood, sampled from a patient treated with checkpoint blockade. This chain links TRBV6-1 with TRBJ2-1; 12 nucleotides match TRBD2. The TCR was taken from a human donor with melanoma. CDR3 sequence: CASSELAGGRNEQFF. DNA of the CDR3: TGTGCCAGCAGTGAACTAGCGGGGGGGCGGAATGAGCAGTTCTTC.